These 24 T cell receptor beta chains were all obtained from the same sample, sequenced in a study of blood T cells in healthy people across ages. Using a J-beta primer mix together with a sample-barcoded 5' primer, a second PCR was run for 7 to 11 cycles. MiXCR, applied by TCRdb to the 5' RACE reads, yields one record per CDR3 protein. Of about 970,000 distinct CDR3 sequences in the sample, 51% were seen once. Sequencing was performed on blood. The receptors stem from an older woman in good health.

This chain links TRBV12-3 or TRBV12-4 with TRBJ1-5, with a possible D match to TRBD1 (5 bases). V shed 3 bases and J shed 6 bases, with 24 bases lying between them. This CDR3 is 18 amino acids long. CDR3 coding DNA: TGTGCCAGCAGTTTCTCCTTCGACAGTCTGCACGCACCTCAGCCCCAGCATTTT. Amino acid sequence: CASSFSFDSLHAPQPQHF.

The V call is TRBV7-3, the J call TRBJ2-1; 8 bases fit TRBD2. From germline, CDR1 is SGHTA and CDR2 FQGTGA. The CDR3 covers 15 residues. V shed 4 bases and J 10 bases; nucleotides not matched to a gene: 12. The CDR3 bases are TGTGCCAGCAGCTCCTTAGCGGGGTACGTGGGAGAGCAGTTCTTC. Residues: CASSSLAGYVGEQFF. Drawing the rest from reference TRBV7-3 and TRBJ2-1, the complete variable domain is GAGVSQTPSNKVTEKGKYVELRCDPISGHTALYWYRQSLGQGPEFLIYFQGTGAADDSGLPNDRFFAVRPEGSVSTLKIQRTERGDSAVYLCASSSLAGYVGEQFFGPGTRLTVL.

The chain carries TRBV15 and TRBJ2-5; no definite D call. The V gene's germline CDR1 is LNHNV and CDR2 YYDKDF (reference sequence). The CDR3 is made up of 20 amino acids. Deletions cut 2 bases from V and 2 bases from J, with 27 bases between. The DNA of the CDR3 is TGTGCCACCAGCAGACCTTTCTTGGGCACATACTCGACTCTGCAAGAGACCCAGTACTTC. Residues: CATSRPFLGTYSTLQETQYF.

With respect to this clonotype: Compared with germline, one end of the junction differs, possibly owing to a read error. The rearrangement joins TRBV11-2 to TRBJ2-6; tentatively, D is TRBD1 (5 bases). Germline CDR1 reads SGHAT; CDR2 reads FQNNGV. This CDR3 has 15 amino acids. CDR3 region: CASSRAFSGANALTF. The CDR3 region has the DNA TGTGCCAGCAGCCGGGCCTTCTCTGGGGCCAACGCCCTGACTTTC. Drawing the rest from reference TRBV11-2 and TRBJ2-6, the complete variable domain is EAGVAQSPRYKIIEKRQSVAFWCNPISGHATLYWYQQILGQGPKLLIQFQNNGVVDDSQLPKDRFSAERLKGVDSTLKIQPAKLEDSAVYLCASSRAFSGANALTFGAGSRLTVL.

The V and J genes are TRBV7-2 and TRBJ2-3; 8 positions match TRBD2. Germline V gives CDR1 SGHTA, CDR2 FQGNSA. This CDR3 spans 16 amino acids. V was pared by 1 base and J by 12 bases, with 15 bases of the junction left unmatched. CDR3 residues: CASSLVGGRSTGTQYF. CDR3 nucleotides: TGTGCCAGCAGCTTAGTTGGCGGGAGGTCCACAGGTACACAGTATTTT.

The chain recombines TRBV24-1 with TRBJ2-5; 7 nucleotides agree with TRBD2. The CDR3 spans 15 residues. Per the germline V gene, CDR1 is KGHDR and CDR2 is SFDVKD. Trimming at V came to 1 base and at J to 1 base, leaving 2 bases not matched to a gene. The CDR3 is CATSDLSGAQETQYF. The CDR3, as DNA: TGTGCCACCAGTGATTTAAGCGGGGCCCAAGAGACCCAGTACTTC.

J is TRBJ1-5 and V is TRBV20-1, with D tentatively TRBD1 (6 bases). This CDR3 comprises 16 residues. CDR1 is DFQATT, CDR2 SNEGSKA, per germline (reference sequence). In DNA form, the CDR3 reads TGCAGAAACCTCAATAGGGACAAGGGGGAAGATCAGCCCCAGCATTTT. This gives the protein CRNLNRDKGEDQPQHF.

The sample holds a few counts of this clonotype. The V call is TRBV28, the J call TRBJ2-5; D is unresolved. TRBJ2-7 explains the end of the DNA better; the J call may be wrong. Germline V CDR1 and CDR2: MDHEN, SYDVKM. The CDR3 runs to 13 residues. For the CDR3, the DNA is TGTGCCAGCAGTTCCCAGGTATTCCACGAGCAGTACTTC. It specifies CASSSQVFHEQYF.

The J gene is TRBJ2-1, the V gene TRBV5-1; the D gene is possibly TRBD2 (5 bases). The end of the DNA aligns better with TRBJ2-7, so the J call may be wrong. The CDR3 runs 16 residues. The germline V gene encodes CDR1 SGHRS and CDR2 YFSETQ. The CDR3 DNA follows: TGCGCCAGCAGCTTGCGGACTGCAAGCTCCTACAATGAGCAGTACTTC. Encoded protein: CASSLRTASSYNEQYF.

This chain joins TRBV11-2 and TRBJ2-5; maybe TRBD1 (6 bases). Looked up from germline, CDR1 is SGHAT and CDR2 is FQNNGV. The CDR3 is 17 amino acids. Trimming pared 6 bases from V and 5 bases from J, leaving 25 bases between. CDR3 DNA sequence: TGTGCCAGCAGTTTTTTACCTACAGGGTCCTTTAGGGAGACCCAGTACTTC. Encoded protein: CASSFLPTGSFRETQYF.

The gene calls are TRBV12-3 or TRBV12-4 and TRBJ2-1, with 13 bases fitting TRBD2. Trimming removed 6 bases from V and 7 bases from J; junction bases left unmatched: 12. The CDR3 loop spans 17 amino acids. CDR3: CASRTGTSGKSWNEQFF. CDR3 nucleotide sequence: TGTGCCAGCAGGACCGGGACTAGCGGGAAATCTTGGAATGAGCAGTTCTTC.

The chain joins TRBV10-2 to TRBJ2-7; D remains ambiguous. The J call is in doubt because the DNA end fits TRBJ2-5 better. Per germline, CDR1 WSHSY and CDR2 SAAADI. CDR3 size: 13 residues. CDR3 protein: CASSVGYRETQYF. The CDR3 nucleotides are TGCGCCAGCAGTGTTGGATATAGGGAGACCCAGTACTTC.

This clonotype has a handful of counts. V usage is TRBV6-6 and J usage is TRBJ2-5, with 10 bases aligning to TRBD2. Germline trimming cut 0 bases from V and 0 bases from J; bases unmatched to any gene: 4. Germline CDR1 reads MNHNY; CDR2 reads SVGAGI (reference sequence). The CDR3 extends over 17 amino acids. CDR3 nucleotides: TGTGCCAGCAGTTACTCGTATAGCGGGGGGTACCAAGAGACCCAGTACTTC. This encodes CASSYSYSGGYQETQYF.

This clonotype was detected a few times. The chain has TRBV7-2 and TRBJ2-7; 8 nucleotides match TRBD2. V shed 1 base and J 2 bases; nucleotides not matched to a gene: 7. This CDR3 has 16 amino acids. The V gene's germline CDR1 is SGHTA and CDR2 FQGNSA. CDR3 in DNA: TGTGCCAGCAGCTTAGGTGGAGCGGGAGTCCCCTACGAGCAGTACTTC. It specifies CASSLGGAGVPYEQYF.

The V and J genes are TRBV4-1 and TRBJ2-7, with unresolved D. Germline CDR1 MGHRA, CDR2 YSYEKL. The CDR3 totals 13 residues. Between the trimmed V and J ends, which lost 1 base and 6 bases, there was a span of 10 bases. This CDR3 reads CASSQAMVSEQYF. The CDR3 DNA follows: TGCGCCAGCAGCCAAGCGATGGTGAGCGAGCAGTACTTC.

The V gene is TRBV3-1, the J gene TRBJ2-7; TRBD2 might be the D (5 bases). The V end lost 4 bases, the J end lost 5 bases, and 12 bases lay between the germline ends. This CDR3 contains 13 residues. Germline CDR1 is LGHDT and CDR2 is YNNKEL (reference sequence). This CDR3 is CASSPVAGDEQYF. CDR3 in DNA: TGTGCCAGCAGCCCCGTTGCCGGGGACGAGCAGTACTTC.

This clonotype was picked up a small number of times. The CDR3 sequence is CASSLAQARSETQYF. The CDR3 DNA is TGTGCCAGCAGCTTAGCCCAGGCCCGGTCAGAGACCCAGTACTTC. This chain connects TRBV7-9 to TRBJ2-5, with unresolved D. Trimming shortened V by 0 bases and J by 4 bases, and 12 bases separated the two germline ends. This CDR3 spans 15 amino acids. CDR1 and CDR2 (germline): SEHNR, FQNEAQ (reference sequence).

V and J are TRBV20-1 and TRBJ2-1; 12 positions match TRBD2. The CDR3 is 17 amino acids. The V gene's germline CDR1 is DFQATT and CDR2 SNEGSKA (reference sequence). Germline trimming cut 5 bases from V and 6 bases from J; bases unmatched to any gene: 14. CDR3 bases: TGCAGTGCTCCTAAAACCCCCGGACTAGCGGGAAGCAATGAGCAGTTCTTC. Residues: CSAPKTPGLAGSNEQFF.

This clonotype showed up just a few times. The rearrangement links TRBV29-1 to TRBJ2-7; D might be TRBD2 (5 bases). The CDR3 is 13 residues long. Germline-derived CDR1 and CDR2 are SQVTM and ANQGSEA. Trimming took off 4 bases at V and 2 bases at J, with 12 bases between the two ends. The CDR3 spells CSVVFGSPYEQYF. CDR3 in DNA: TGCAGCGTTGTTTTTGGGAGCCCCTACGAGCAGTACTTC.

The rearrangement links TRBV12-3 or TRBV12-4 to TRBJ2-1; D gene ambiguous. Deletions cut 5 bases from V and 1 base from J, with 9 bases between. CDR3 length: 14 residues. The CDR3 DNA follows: TGTGCCAGCAGTGTTGATATTTCCTACAATGAGCAGTTCTTC. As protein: CASSVDISYNEQFF.

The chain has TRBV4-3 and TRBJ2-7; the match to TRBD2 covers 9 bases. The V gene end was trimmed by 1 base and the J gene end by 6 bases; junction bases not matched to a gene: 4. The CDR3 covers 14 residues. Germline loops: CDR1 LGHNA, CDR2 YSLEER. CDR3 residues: CASSQVPTSGEQYF. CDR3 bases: TGCGCCAGCAGCCAAGTTCCGACTAGCGGCGAGCAGTACTTC.

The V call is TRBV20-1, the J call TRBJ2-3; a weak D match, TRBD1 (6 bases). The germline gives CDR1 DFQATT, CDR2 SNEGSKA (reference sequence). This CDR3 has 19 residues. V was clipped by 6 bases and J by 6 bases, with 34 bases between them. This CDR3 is CSAPKPGAKRRSSPDTQYF. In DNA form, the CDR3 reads TGCAGTGCCCCTAAGCCAGGGGCAAAACGTCGGTCGTCCCCCGATACGCAGTATTTT.

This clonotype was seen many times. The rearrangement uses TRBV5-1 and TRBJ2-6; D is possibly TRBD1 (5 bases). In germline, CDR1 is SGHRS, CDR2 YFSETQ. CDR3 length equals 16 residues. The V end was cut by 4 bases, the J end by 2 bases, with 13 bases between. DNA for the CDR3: TGCGCCAGCAGCAAGAGTACAGGTGCTGGGGCCAACGTCCTGACTTTC. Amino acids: CASSKSTGAGANVLTF.

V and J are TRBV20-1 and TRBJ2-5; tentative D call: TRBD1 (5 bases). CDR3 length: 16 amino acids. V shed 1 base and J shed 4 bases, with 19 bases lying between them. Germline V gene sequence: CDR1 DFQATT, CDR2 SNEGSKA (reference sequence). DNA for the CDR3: TGCAGTGCTAGAGCTTCCCTCGACAGAATTCGAGAGACCCAGTACTTC. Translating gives CSARASLDRIRETQYF.